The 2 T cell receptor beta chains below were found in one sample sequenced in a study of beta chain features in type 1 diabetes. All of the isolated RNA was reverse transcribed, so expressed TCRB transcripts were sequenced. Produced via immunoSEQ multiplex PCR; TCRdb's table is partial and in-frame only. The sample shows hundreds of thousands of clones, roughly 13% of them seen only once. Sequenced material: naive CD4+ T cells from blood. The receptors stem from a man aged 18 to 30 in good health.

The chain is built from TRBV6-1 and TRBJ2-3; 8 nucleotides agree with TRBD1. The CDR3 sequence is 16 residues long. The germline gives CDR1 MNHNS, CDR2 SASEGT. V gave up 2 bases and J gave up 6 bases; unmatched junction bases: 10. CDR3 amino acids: CASSEMVAGGMDTQYF. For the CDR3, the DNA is TGTGCCAGCAGTGAAATGGTAGCAGGGGGCATGGATACGCAGTATTTT.

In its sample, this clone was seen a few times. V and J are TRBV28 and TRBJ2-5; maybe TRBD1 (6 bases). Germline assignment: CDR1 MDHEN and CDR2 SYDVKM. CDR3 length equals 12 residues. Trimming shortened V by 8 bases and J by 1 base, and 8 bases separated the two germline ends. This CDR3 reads CASGQFQETQYF. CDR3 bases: TGTGCCAGCGGACAGTTCCAAGAGACCCAGTACTTC.